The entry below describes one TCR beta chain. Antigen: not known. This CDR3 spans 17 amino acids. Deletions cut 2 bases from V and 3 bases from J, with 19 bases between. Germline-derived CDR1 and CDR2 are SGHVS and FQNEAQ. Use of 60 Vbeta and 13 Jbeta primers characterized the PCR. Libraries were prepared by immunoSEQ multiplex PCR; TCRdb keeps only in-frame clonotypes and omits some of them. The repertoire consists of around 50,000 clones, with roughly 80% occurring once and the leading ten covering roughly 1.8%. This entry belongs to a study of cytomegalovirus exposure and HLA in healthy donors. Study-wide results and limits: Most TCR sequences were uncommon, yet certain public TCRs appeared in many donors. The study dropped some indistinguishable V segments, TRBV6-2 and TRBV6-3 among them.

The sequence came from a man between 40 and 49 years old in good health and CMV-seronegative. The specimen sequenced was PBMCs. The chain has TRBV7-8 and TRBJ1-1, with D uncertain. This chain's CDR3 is CASSLRARGAGHTEAFF. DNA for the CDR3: TGTGCCAGCAGCTTACGCGCCCGGGGTGCTGGGCACACTGAAGCTTTCTTT.